These 8 T cell receptor beta chains came from one sample sequenced in a study of T-cell reconstitution after alpha-beta-depleted transplantation in children. During its preparation, the TCRbeta library received unique molecular identifiers. TCRdb reanalysed the PCR reads using MiXCR and keeps one entry per CDR3 protein. The repertoire includes some 250,000 distinct CDR3 sequences, approximately 12% of them detected once, and over 2% sits in the top ten. Sequencing was performed on PBMCs from the stem cell graft donor, taken from the stem cell graft. The receptor set was obtained from a human donor who donated a stem cell graft to a child with acute lymphoblastic leukemia.

The chain is built from TRBV7-9 and TRBJ2-5; maybe TRBD2 (5 bases). V shed 9 bases and J shed 5 bases, with 22 bases lying between them. The CDR3 consists of 15 residues. The V gene's germline CDR1 is SEHNR and CDR2 FQNEAQ (reference sequence). CDR3 in amino acids: CARGLGRATRETQYF. Written as DNA, the CDR3 is TGTGCCAGGGGCCTCGGGCGGGCCACAAGGGAGACCCAGTACTTC. The full variable domain, its missing parts supplied by reference TRBV7-9 and TRBJ2-5, is DTGVSQNPRHKITKRGQNVTFRCDPISEHNRLYWYRQTLGQGPEFLTYFQNEAQLEKSRLLSDRFSAERPKGSFSTLEIQRTEQGDSAMYLCARGLGRATRETQYFGPGTRLLVL.

The table lists this clonotype with a few counts. The chain joins TRBV19 to TRBJ1-1; the D gene is possibly TRBD1 (6 bases). Trimming shortened V by 5 bases and J by 9 bases, and 10 bases separated the two germline ends. The CDR3 covers 11 residues. Germline V lookup: CDR1 LNHDA, CDR2 SQIVND (reference sequence). The DNA for the CDR3 is TGTGCCAGTAGTGAAGGGACAAAAGCTTTCTTT. This codes for CASSEGTKAFF.

This clonotype showed up many times. The CDR3: CASSLAQLSAYEQYF. The CDR3 DNA sequence: TGCGCCAGCAGCTTGGCACAGTTGAGTGCCTACGAGCAGTACTTC. The genes are TRBV5-1 and TRBJ2-7; no clear D. Germline loops: CDR1 SGHRS, CDR2 YFSETQ. This CDR3 is 15 amino acids long. V dropped 0 bases and J dropped 2 bases, with 12 bases sitting between them.

Many counts were recorded for this clonotype. This rearrangement joins TRBV18 to TRBJ2-7, with D perhaps TRBD1 (5 bases). V was shortened by 2 bases and J by 6 bases, with 20 bases between the two germline ends. This CDR3 has 16 residues. In germline, CDR1 is KGHSH, CDR2 LQKENI. The CDR3 sequence is CASSPDMRTPLSEQYF. The CDR3 region has the DNA TGTGCCAGCTCACCAGATATGAGGACACCGCTTTCCGAGCAGTACTTC.

This clonotype was counted at least ten times. The J gene is TRBJ1-5, the V gene TRBV20-1; possible D gene TRBD1, 5 bases. CDR1 is DFQATT, CDR2 SNEGSKA, per germline (reference sequence). CDR3 length: 14 residues. V was clipped by 2 bases and J by 8 bases, with 16 bases between them. CDR3 in amino acids: CSARNTIPREPQHF. Here the CDR3 DNA reads TGCAGTGCTAGAAACACTATTCCCAGGGAGCCCCAGCATTTT.

This clonotype was counted many times. The junction shows a germline mismatch at one end, possibly a read error. V and J are TRBV24-1 and TRBJ1-2, with D perhaps TRBD1 (6 bases). The CDR3 length is 12 residues. Per germline, CDR1 KGHDR and CDR2 SFDVKD. Written as DNA, the CDR3 is TGTGCCAGCAGTGAGACAGGAGATGGCTACACCTTC. It is translated as CASSETGDGYTF.

In this sample, this clonotype turned up many times. V usage is TRBV20-1 and J usage is TRBJ2-7; D might be TRBD1 (7 bases). The CDR3 has 14 residues. V was pared by 6 bases and J by 2 bases, with 17 bases between. Germline lookup yields CDR1 DFQATT and CDR2 SNEGSKA (reference sequence). The CDR3 DNA is TGCAGTGCCGGGGGACAGACCCGAACCTACGAGCAGTACTTC. Residues: CSAGGQTRTYEQYF.

This clonotype was seen ten or more times. V usage is TRBV28 and J usage is TRBJ2-7, with D possibly TRBD1 on 5 matching bases. Germline CDR1 MDHEN, CDR2 SYDVKM. CDR3 length equals 12 residues. V lost 7 bases, J lost 4 bases, and 11 bases lay in between. For the CDR3, the DNA is TGTGCCAGCAAGGGGCAGCATTACGAGCAGTACTTC. Its translation: CASKGQHYEQYF.